This T cell receptor (beta chain) is drawn from a study of T cell repertoires in cytomegalovirus infection. Study at large: Both recently identified HLA-C-restricted and well-studied HLA-B-restricted CMV epitopes were used in the study. Both a matching HLA type and CMV infection were indicated by public TCR beta signatures.

V shed 6 bases and J 7 bases; nucleotides not matched to a gene: 3. The germline gives CDR1 MNHEY, CDR2 SMNVEV (reference sequence). This CDR3 contains 12 residues. TCRdb redid the calling of the reads with MiXCR, one entry per CDR3 protein. The table shows around 710,000 distinct CDR3 sequences, with about 29% occurring only once. Findings of the study overall: The cumulative frequency of public TCR beta families distinguished individuals who carried CMV together with the relevant HLA. Clonotypes of TCR beta that were HLA-C-restricted and CMV-specific dominated the ex vivo response.

With respect to this clonotype: The antigen is undetermined.

Material: cultured CD8+ T cells from PBMCs, obtained from culture after CMV antigen stimulation. This sequence was found in a human donor in good health (CMV status not recorded). Some clones in this sample may be carry-over from other donors' samples. This sequence joins TRBV27 and TRBJ1-2, with 9 positions matching TRBD1. This chain's CDR3 is CASRGQGFGYTF. In nucleotides, the CDR3 is TGTGCCAGCAGGGGACAGGGATTTGGCTACACCTTC.